A selection of T cell receptor beta chains follows, all from one sample in a study of blood T cell repertoires in COVID-19. Profiling relied on immunoSEQ multiplex PCR, and the TCRdb table lists in-frame clones only, not all of them. The sample lists about 200,000 clones, approximately 83% seen once, with 7.5% in the top ten. The sequenced material came from PBMCs or T cells enriched from blood (not recorded which). The receptors originated from a man in his forties who had recovered from COVID-19. The CDR3 runs from the conserved cysteine through the conserved F or W. Each record gives: D gene, J gene, V gene, CDR3 protein. The D gene is left open where the match is weak.

>TRBD1|TRBJ1-6|TRBV18
CASSPRQGNSPLHF
>.|TRBJ1-1|TRBV7-7
CASSLQENTEAFF
>.|TRBJ2-5|TRBV4-1
CASSQDQGGGQETQYF
>TRBD1|TRBJ1-2|TRBV27
CASSTGGVIGYTF
>TRBD1|TRBJ2-1|TRBV7-9
CASTQGARYNEQFF
>TRBD1|TRBJ1-2|TRBV3-1/TRBV3-2
CASSQVRQGAYGYTF
>.|TRBJ2-5|TRBV7-2
CASSLRGWPSEQETQYF
>.|TRBJ1-3|TRBV9
CASSVGGVSEGNTIYF
>TRBD2|TRBJ2-7|TRBV15
CATARGGRSSYEQYF
>.|TRBJ2-4|TRBV10-3
CAISDGGLAKNIQYF
>TRBD1|TRBJ1-4|TRBV7-9
CASSSRQGAGEKLFF
>.|TRBJ1-2|TRBV28
CASMIESLGYTF
>.|TRBJ1-1|TRBV25-1
CASRMMNTEAFF
>TRBD1|TRBJ1-1|TRBV27
CASSRRQGRTEAFF
>TRBD1|TRBJ2-7|TRBV3-1/TRBV3-2
CASSPGQFYEQYF